This T cell receptor beta chain was observed in a study of blood T cell repertoires in COVID-19. Background on the study: Spain, Italy and the United States supplied samples that represented acute and convalescent COVID-19. Sources were T cells, B-cell-depleted T cells, or PBMCs; the material itself was cDNA or gDNA.

As processed by the authors: Amplified reference gene primers provided the basis for estimating nucleated cell counts. This table comes from immunoSEQ multiplex PCR, and its TCRdb copy is limited to in-frame clones, with some not included. The V and J calls and clone size were taken over from that table, and D and trimming were inferred from the DNA. Of about 120,000 clones detected, over 65% appear once; the ten largest clones hold 3% to 5%. CDR3 length: 13 amino acids. Germline CDR1 SGHRS, CDR2 YFSETQ. Trimming stripped 5 bases from V and 3 bases from J, with 11 bases between. The receptor was derived from a man aged 55 to 70 with acute or convalescent COVID-19. Sequencing used peripheral blood. This chain joins TRBV5-1 and TRBJ1-1; no clear D. The CDR3 DNA follows: TGCGCCAGCAGACCCGGAGGCGACACTGAAGCTTTCTTT. Its translation is CASRPGGDTEAFF.